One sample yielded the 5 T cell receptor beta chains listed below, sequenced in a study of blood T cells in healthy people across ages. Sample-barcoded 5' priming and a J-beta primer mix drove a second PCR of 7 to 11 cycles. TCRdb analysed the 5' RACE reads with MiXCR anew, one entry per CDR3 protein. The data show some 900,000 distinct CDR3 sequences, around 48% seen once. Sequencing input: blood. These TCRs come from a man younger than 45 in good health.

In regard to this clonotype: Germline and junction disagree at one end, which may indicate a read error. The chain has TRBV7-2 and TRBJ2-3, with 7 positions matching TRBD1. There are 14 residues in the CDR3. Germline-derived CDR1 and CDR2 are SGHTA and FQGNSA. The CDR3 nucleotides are TGTGCCGGCAGCTCCGACAGGGGCACAGATACGCAGTATTTT. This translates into CAGSSDRGTDTQYF.

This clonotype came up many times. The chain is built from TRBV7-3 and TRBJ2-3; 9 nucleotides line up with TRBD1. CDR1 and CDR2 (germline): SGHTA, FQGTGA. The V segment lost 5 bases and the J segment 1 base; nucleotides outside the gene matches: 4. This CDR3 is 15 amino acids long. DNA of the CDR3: TGTGCCAGCAGCCGGGGACAGGGCCGCACAGATACGCAGTATTTT. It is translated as CASSRGQGRTDTQYF.

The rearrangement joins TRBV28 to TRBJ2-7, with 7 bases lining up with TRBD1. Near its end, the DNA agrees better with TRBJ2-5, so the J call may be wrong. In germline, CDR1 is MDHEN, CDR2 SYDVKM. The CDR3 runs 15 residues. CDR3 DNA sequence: TGTGCCAGCAGCCACAACAGGGGATTAGGAGAGACCCAGTACTTC. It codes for CASSHNRGLGETQYF.

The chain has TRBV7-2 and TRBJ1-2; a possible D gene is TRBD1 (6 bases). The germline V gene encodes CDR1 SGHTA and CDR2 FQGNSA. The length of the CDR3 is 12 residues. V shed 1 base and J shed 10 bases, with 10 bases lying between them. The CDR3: CASSLGGTLYTF. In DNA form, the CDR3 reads TGTGCCAGCAGCTTAGGAGGGACACTCTACACCTTC.

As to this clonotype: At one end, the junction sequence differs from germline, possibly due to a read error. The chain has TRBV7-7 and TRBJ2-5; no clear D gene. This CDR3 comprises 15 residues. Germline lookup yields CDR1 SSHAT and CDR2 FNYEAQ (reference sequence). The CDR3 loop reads CASSLVWGQQETQYF. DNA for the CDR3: TGTGCTAGCAGCTTAGTTTGGGGTCAGCAAGAGACCCAGTACTTC.